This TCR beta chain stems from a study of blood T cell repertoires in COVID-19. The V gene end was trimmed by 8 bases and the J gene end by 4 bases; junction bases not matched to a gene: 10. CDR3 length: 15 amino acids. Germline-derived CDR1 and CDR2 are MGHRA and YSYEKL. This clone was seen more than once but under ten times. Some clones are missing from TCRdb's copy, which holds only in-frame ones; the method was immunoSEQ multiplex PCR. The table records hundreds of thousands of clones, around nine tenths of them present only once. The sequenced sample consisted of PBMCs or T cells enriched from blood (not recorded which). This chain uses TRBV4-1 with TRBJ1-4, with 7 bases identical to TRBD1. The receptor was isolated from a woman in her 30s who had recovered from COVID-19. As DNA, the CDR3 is TGCGCCAGCCGGAGGAGGGGGCTGGTTAATGAAAAACTGTTTTTT. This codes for CASRRRGLVNEKLFF.